The clone carrying this T cell receptor (beta chain) was detected ten times or more. The entry originates in a study of spatial heterogeneity in lung cancer. Overall study context: Alpha-chain sequences were consistently detected in smaller numbers than beta-chain sequences.

Indicated time point: sample taken at primary tumor resection. Sequencing was performed on whole RNA extracted from tumor and nontumor lung tissue, or from frozen PBMC, and the material was left unsorted. MiXCR, run by TCRdb on the 5' RACE reads, gives a single entry per CDR3 protein. The repertoire includes 25,000 or so distinct CDR3 sequences, 4.7% of them detected once, and approximately 4.7% sits in the top ten. V lost 0 bases, J lost 5 bases, and 8 bases lay in between. The CDR3 covers 13 residues. The germline CDR1 and CDR2 sequences are SGHRS and YFSETQ. Sequenced here: PBMCs, sampled at surgery. The TCR comes from a male donor with early-stage non-small cell lung cancer. This chain links TRBV5-1 with TRBJ2-5; perhaps TRBD1 as D (5 bases). For the CDR3, the DNA is TGCGCCAGCAGCTTGGAGGGGCCGGAGACCCAGTACTTC. The encoded protein is CASSLEGPETQYF.